Reported below is one T cell receptor beta chain. The CDR3 is made up of 17 amino acids. The germline gives CDR1 LGHNA, CDR2 YSLEER. V gave up 0 bases and J gave up 4 bases; unmatched junction bases: 9. This entry belongs to a study of Ad26.COV2.S vaccination and SARS-CoV-2 variants. Study-level background: By the intramuscular route, Ad26.COV2.S was given once, or twice 56 days apart.

Assay: immunoSEQ multiplex PCR; the TCRdb copy retains only in-frame clones and omits some. The table lists more than 350,000 clones, roughly 90% of them singletons. Indicated treatment: about 20 received Ad26.COV2.S at low or high dose, single or two shots; a few received placebo; per-sample allocation not given. At day 63 after the first vaccine or placebo injection, samples were drawn. The chain is built from TRBV4-3 and TRBJ2-7; 10 bases match TRBD2. The sequencing used peripheral blood, collected in a trial of Ad26.COV2.S vaccine versus placebo. The TCR was taken from a person aged 18-65 years who received the Ad26.COV2.S COVID-19 vaccine or a placebo. The DNA for the CDR3 is TGCGCCAGCAGCCAAGAGGCCTCCTTAGCGGGAGGTTACGAGCAGTACTTC. This gives the protein CASSQEASLAGGYEQYF.